The 21 T cell receptor beta chains below come from one sample, sequenced in a study of shared clonotypes between healthy human individuals (dated by TCRdb to the early 2020s). The library was produced with the immunoSEQ multiplex PCR assay. TCRdb stores this immuneACCESS table with in-frame sequences only. Part of the clones is absent; in the studies checked, under half of the shortfall reflects unresolved V genes, and no reason is known for the rest. Present in this sample are roughly 500,000 clones, about 96% of which were seen just once. The ten most abundant clones make up under 0.065% of the sample. Material: naive CD4+ T cells sorted from blood. Read against the paper, the sample's cell subset or site label means: CD45RA+ positively selected. These TCRs come from a woman under 40 in good health.

The chain combines TRBV25-1 with TRBJ2-3, with TRBD2 matching over 8 bases. The CDR3 contains 18 residues. V trimming: 0 bases; J trimming: 4 bases; junction bases outside the gene matches: 12. Germline V lookup: CDR1 MGHDK, CDR2 SYGVNS. The CDR3 loop is CASSEYVSGSRSADTQYF. The CDR3 nucleotides are TGTGCCAGCAGTGAATATGTAAGCGGGAGTAGGAGCGCAGATACGCAGTATTTT.

The chain's CDR3 is CASSLEGNYGYTF. In DNA form, the CDR3 reads TGTGCCAGCAGCTTAGAGGGTAACTATGGCTACACCTTC. This chain uses TRBV7-9 with TRBJ1-2; no definite D call. The CDR3 spans 13 residues. V was cut by 1 base and J by 1 base, with 4 bases left in between. Germline V gene sequence: CDR1 SEHNR, CDR2 FQNEAQ (reference sequence).

CDR3 nucleotide sequence: TGCAGCGTTGGAGTAATAGGCACCGGGGAGCTGTTTTTT. Its protein product is CSVGVIGTGELFF. The chain has TRBV29-1 and TRBJ2-2; no clear D. The germline CDR1 and CDR2 sequences are SQVTM and ANQGSEA. The CDR3 contains 13 residues. Deletions cut 4 bases from V and 4 bases from J, with 10 bases between.

The rearrangement links TRBV10-2 to TRBJ2-1; 8 bases line up with TRBD2. CDR1 is WSHSY, CDR2 SAAADI, per germline. Trimming at V came to 2 bases and at J to 15 bases, leaving 3 bases not matched to a gene. The CDR3 is 11 residues long. The CDR3 is CASSEAGTRFF. The DNA of the CDR3 is TGCGCCAGCAGTGAGGCCGGGACTAGGTTCTTC.

This rearrangement joins TRBV7-9 to TRBJ2-3, with D unresolved. CDR3 length equals 12 residues. V was pared by 6 bases and J by 6 bases, with 10 bases between. The V gene's germline CDR1 is SEHNR and CDR2 FQNEAQ (reference sequence). Here the CDR3 reads CASSFGPDTQYF. The CDR3 nucleotides are TGTGCCAGCAGTTTCGGGCCGGATACGCAGTATTTT.

The chain employs TRBV29-1 and TRBJ2-3; a weak D match, TRBD2 (6 bases). V was shortened by 6 bases and J by 2 bases, with 15 bases between the two germline ends. Germline CDR1 SQVTM, CDR2 ANQGSEA. The CDR3 totals 14 residues. The chain's CDR3 is CSVGGGVLTDTQYF. The CDR3 DNA reads as TGCAGCGTCGGCGGAGGGGTCCTCACAGATACGCAGTATTTT.

This sequence joins TRBV6-1 and TRBJ2-5, with TRBD1 identical over 7 bases. This CDR3 is 15 amino acids long. The V and J ends lost 6 bases and 0 bases, in that order; junction bases with no gene match: 7. The germline CDR1 and CDR2 sequences are MNHNS and SASEGT. Written as DNA, the CDR3 is TGTGCCAGCAGGGACAGGAGGCAGAACCAAGAGACCCAGTACTTC. Protein sequence: CASRDRRQNQETQYF.

This clone was recorded only once. The chain links TRBV5-1 to TRBJ1-2, with a weak D call TRBD1 (5 bases). Germline loops: CDR1 SGHRS, CDR2 YFSETQ. This CDR3 contains 13 residues. The V and J ends lost 4 bases and 7 bases respectively, with 14 bases between them. The CDR3 DNA is TGCGCCAGCAGCAGCCCCCAGGGTCGTGGCTACACCTTC. It is translated as CASSSPQGRGYTF. The full variable domain, rest sourced from reference TRBV5-1 and TRBJ1-2, is KAGVTQTPRYLIKTRGQQVTLSCSPISGHRSVSWYQQTPGQGLQFLFEYFSETQRNKGNFPGRFSGRQFSNSRSEMNVSTLELGDSALYLCASSSPQGRGYTFGSGTRLTVV.

The V call is TRBV19, the J call TRBJ2-5; 8 bases are a match to TRBD1. The V segment lost 3 bases and the J segment 11 bases; nucleotides outside the gene matches: 11. Germline CDR1 is LNHDA and CDR2 is SQIVND (reference sequence). There are 14 residues in the CDR3. The chain's CDR3 is CASSIQGAIREQYF. The CDR3 DNA sequence: TGTGCCAGTAGTATCCAGGGGGCGATTAGAGAGCAGTACTTC.

The J gene is TRBJ1-2, the V gene TRBV5-6; D gene uncertain. Germline CDR1 and CDR2: SGHDT and YYEEEE. V was trimmed by 6 bases and J by 8 bases, leaving 20 bases between them. The CDR3 loop spans 14 amino acids. The CDR3 here is CASISDRDPWGYTF. CDR3 DNA sequence: TGTGCCAGCATTAGCGACCGGGATCCATGGGGCTACACCTTC.

This clone was seen only once. The chain recombines TRBV28 with TRBJ2-7, with D possibly matching TRBD1 (6 bases). The germline V gene encodes CDR1 MDHEN and CDR2 SYDVKM. V lost 5 bases and J lost 6, with 14 bases in between. The CDR3 has 13 residues. CDR3 nucleotides: TGTGCCAGCAGTGAACAGGGATCGGGCGAGCAGTACTTC. It codes for CASSEQGSGEQYF.

The CDR3 loop is CASSPDGDTQYF. The CDR3 DNA follows: TGTGCCAGCTCACCAGATGGAGATACGCAGTATTTT. The chain recombines TRBV18 with TRBJ2-3, with D unclear. The CDR3 is made up of 12 amino acids. V lost 2 bases and J 5 bases, leaving 5 bases between the germline ends. CDR1 and CDR2 from the germline V gene are KGHSH and LQKENI.

The rearrangement uses TRBV28 and TRBJ1-3; D not certain. V was cut by 6 bases and J by 0 bases, with 15 bases left in between. The CDR3 extends over 16 amino acids. Germline loops: CDR1 MDHEN, CDR2 SYDVKM. The CDR3: CASRSPSDHSGNTIYF. In DNA, the CDR3 is TGTGCCAGCAGAAGCCCCTCGGACCACTCTGGAAACACCATATATTTT.

V usage is TRBV7-9 and J usage is TRBJ2-4, with D possibly TRBD2 on 6 matching bases. This CDR3 spans 17 amino acids. CDR1 is SEHNR, CDR2 FQNEAQ, per germline (reference sequence). V was shortened by 1 base and J by 3 bases, with 16 bases between the two germline ends. The CDR3 nucleotides are TGTGCCAGCAGCTTAGATAAAGGAGGGCCGGGCAAAAACATTCAGTACTTC. It specifies CASSLDKGGPGKNIQYF.

The rearrangement joins TRBV19 to TRBJ2-6; TRBD2 aligns across 14 bases. The V gene's germline CDR1 is LNHDA and CDR2 SQIVND (reference sequence). V trimming: 6 bases; J trimming: 0 bases; junction bases outside the gene matches: 22. This CDR3 is built from 24 residues. CDR3 sequence reads: CASRVGVEGLAGAPTGSGANVLTF. In DNA, the CDR3 is TGTGCCAGTAGAGTAGGAGTGGAGGGACTAGCGGGAGCCCCAACCGGCTCTGGGGCCAACGTCCTGACTTTC.

The V gene is TRBV27, the J gene TRBJ2-6, with a possible D match to TRBD2 (5 bases). The CDR3 has 15 amino acids. CDR1 and CDR2 from the germline V gene are MNHEY and SMNVEV (reference sequence). V shed 3 bases and J shed 2 bases, with 8 bases lying between them. CDR3 DNA sequence: TGTGCCAGCAGTTTTACCGGGACTGGGGCCAACGTCCTGACTTTC. As protein: CASSFTGTGANVLTF.

The chain carries TRBV6-1 and TRBJ2-5; 10 nucleotides match TRBD1. V was clipped by 9 bases and J by 0 bases; unmatched bases: 7. Germline CDR1 and CDR2: MNHNS and SASEGT. The CDR3 runs to 15 residues. CDR3 in amino acids: CASQTGGYHQETQYF. For the CDR3, the DNA is TGTGCCAGTCAGACAGGGGGCTACCACCAAGAGACCCAGTACTTC.

The V gene is TRBV7-9, the J gene TRBJ1-1, with D uncertain. The V end lost 5 bases, the J end lost 0 bases, and 13 bases lay between the germline ends. CDR3 length: 15 residues. CDR1 is SEHNR, CDR2 FQNEAQ, per germline (reference sequence). The CDR3 reads CASSRTYGLNTEAFF. The CDR3 DNA reads TGTGCCAGCAGCCGTACCTACGGCTTGAACACTGAAGCTTTCTTT.

The chain joins TRBV7-9 to TRBJ2-7; D not certain. Germline CDR1 SEHNR, CDR2 FQNEAQ (reference sequence). CDR3 length: 12 amino acids. V was trimmed by 5 bases and J by 6 bases, leaving 11 bases between them. In DNA, the CDR3 is TGTGCCAGCAGCCCCGGTTCTGTCGAGCAGTACTTC. Encoded protein: CASSPGSVEQYF.

This chain connects TRBV11-3 to TRBJ2-3; 7 bases agree with TRBD1. CDR3 length: 14 residues. Looked up from germline, CDR1 is SGHNT and CDR2 is YENEEA. The J segment lost 0 bases and the V segment lost 4 bases, leaving 1 base of the junction unmatched. The CDR3 loop is CASSSGQSTDTQYF. The CDR3 nucleotides read TGTGCCAGCAGCTCGGGACAGAGCACAGATACGCAGTATTTT.

V gene TRBV7-2 combines with J gene TRBJ2-5, with TRBD2 as a possible D gene (6 bases). V was cut by 5 bases and J by 4 bases, with 14 bases left in between. This CDR3 spans 14 amino acids. CDR1 and CDR2 (germline): SGHTA, FQGNSA. The CDR3 nucleotides are TGTGCCAGCAGCCCCGGGGGTGTCCCAGAGACCCAGTACTTC. It translates to CASSPGGVPETQYF.